This T cell receptor beta chain was captured in a study of cytomegalovirus exposure and HLA in healthy donors. Study-wide findings and caveats: Among TCR beta chains, those listed as cytomegalovirus-associated numbered about 160. The later analysis indicated that the majority of CMV-associated TCR beta chains appeared HLA-restricted.

PCR used 60 Vbeta primers and 13 Jbeta primers. Profiled with immunoSEQ multiplex PCR; TCRdb holds only in-frame clones, not every one. The sample holds 160,000 or so clones, roughly 80% seen once. As to this clone: The antigen remains undetermined.

Despite likely unrecorded immune exposures, the donors were nominally healthy at the time of sampling. The CDR3 consists of 15 residues. Germline CDR1 is SQVTM and CDR2 is ANQGSEA. V gave up 0 bases and J gave up 0 bases, with 10 bases separating them. The sample was PBMCs. The source of this sequence is a woman between 25 and 40 years old in good health and CMV-seropositive. This chain connects TRBV29-1 to TRBJ2-3; D unclear. The CDR3 is CSVEDRPSSTDTQYF. CDR3 nucleotides: TGCAGCGTTGAAGATCGTCCCAGTAGCACAGATACGCAGTATTTT.